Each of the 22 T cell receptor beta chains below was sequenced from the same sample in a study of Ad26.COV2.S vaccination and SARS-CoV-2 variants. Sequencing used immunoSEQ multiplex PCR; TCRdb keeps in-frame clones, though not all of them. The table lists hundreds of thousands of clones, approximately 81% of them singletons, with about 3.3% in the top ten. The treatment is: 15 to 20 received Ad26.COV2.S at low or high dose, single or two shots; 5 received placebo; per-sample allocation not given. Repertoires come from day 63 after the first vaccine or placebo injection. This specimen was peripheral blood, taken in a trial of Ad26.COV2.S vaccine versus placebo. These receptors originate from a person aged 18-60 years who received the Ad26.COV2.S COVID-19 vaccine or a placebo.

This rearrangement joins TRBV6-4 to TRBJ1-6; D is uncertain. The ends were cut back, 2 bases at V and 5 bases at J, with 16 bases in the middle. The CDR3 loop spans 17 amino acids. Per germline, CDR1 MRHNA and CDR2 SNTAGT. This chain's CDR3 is CASSDEPLWANNSPLHF. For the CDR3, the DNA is TGTGCCAGCAGTGACGAACCTCTGTGGGCCAATAATTCACCCCTCCACTTT.

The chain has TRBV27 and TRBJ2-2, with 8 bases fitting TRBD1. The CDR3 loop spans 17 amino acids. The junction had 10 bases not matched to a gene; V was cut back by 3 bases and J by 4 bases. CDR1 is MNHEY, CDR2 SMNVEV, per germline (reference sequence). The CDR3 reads CASSFVFRQGFTGELFF. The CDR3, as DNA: TGTGCCAGCAGTTTCGTCTTCCGACAGGGGTTCACCGGGGAGCTGTTTTTT.

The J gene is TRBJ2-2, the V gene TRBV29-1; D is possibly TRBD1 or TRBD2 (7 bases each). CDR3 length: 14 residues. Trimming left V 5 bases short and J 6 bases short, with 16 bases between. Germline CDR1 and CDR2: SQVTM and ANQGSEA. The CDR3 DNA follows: TGCAGCGTTCTTAAGACAGGGAGGGCCGGGGAGCTGTTTTTT. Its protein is CSVLKTGRAGELFF.

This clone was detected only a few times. DNA of the CDR3: TGTGCCAGCAGGCTTAGGGGCACGTCCTACGAGCAGTACTTC. Translating it yields CASRLRGTSYEQYF. The chain employs TRBV27 and TRBJ2-7; TRBD1 is a possible D gene (5 bases). The CDR3 extends over 14 amino acids. From germline, CDR1 is MNHEY and CDR2 SMNVEV (reference sequence). The V end was cut by 6 bases, the J end by 1 base, with 13 bases between.

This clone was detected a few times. The CDR3 bases are TGTGCCAGCAGCAAACAAGAGACCCAGTACTTC. This codes for CASSKQETQYF. This chain joins TRBV3-1 (or the pseudogene TRBV3-2) and TRBJ2-5; D remains unclear. The CDR3 length is 11 residues. The V gene's germline CDR1 is LGHDT and CDR2 YNNKEL (reference sequence). V gave up 5 bases and J gave up 2 bases, with 3 bases separating them.

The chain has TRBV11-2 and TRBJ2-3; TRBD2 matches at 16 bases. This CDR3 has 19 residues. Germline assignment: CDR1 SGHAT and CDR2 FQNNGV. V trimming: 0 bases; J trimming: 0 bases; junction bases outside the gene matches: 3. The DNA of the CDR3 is TGTGCCAGCAGCTTAGACGGGACTAGCGGGGGGGCTAGCACAGATACGCAGTATTTT. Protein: CASSLDGTSGGASTDTQYF.

The CDR3 here is CASSPSGGVPHF. The CDR3 bases are TGTGCCAGCAGCCCCTCTGGCGGGGTCCCCCACTTT. The chain links TRBV5-4 to TRBJ1-6; the D is unclear. The CDR3 extends over 12 amino acids. CDR1 and CDR2 from the germline V gene are SGHNT and YYREEE (reference sequence). The ends were cut back, 4 bases at V and 18 bases at J, with 17 bases in the middle. The entire variable domain, with the rest obtained from reference TRBV5-4 and TRBJ1-6, is as follows: ETGVTQSPTHLIKTRGQQVTLRCSSQSGHNTVSWYQQALGQGPQFIFQYYREEENGRGNFPPRFSGLQFPNYSSELNVNALELDDSALYLCASSPSGGVPHFGNGTRLTVT.

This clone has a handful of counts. The CDR3 protein is CATSETRDGGGGYTF. As DNA, the CDR3 is TGTGCCACCAGTGAAACACGGGACGGAGGAGGTGGCTACACCTTC. The chain combines TRBV24-1 with TRBJ1-2; tentative D call: TRBD1 (5 bases). CDR3 length: 15 residues. The germline V and J ends were trimmed by 4 bases and 7 bases, with 18 bases remaining between them. Germline V CDR1 and CDR2: KGHDR, SFDVKD.

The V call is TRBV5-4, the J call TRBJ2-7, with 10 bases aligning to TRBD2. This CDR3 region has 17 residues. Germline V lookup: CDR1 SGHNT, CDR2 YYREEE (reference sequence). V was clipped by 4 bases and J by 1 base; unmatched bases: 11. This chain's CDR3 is CASSRGVAGGLSYEQYF. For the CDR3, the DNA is TGTGCCAGCAGCCGTGGTGTAGCGGGAGGCCTATCCTACGAGCAGTACTTC.

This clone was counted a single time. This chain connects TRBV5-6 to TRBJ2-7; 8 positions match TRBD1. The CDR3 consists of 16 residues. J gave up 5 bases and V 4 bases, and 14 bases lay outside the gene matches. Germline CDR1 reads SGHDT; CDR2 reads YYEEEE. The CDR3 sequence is CASSPPGQGIFHEQYF. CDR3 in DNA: TGTGCCAGCAGCCCTCCTGGACAGGGAATATTCCACGAGCAGTACTTC.

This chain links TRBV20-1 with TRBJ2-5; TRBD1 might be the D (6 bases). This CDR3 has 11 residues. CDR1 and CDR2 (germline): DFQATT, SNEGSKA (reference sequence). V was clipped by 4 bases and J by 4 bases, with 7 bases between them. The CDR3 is CSATTGETQYF. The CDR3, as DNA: TGCAGTGCTACGACAGGAGAGACCCAGTACTTC.

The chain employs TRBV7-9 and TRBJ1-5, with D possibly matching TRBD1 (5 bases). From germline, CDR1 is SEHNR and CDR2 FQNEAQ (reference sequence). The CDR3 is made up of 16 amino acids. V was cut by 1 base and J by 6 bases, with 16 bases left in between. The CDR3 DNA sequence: TGTGCCAGCAGCTTAGGTACGCAGGGCTTGGGTCAGCCCCAGCATTTT. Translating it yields CASSLGTQGLGQPQHF.

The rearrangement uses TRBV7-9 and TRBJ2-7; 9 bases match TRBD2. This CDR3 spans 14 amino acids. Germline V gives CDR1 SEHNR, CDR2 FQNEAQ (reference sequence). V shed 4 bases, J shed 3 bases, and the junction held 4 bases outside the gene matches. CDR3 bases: TGTGCCAGCAGCTGGAGTAGCGGGAGCTACGAGCAGTACTTC. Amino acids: CASSWSSGSYEQYF.

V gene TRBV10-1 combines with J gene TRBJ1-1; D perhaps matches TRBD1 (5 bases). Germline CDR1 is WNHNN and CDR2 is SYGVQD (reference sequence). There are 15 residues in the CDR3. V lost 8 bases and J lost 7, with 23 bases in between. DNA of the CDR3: TGCGCCAGCCCTAAACACTGCAGACGGGGCCTTGAAGCTTTCTTT. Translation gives CASPKHCRRGLEAFF.

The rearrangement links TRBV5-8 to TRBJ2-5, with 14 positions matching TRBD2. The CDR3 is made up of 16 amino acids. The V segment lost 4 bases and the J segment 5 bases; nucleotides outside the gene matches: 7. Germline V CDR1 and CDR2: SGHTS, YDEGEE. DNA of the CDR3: TGTGCCAGCAGCGGGCGACTAGCGGGGGGGCTGGAGACCCAGTACTTC. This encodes CASSGRLAGGLETQYF.

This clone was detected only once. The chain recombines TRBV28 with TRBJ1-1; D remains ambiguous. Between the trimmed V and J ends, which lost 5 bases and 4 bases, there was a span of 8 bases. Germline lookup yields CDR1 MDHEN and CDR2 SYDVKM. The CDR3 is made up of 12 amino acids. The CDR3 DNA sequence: TGTGCCAGCAGTAGCCCTGGCACTGAAGCTTTCTTT. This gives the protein CASSSPGTEAFF.

The CDR3: CASSLRGALNYGYTF. The CDR3 DNA is TGTGCCAGCAGTTTGCGGGGGGCCCTTAACTATGGCTACACCTTC. J is TRBJ1-2 and V is TRBV27, with a tentative D call TRBD1 (6 bases). The CDR3 is 15 amino acids. The V and J ends lost 3 bases and 1 base respectively, with 12 bases between them. Germline lookup yields CDR1 MNHEY and CDR2 SMNVEV (reference sequence).

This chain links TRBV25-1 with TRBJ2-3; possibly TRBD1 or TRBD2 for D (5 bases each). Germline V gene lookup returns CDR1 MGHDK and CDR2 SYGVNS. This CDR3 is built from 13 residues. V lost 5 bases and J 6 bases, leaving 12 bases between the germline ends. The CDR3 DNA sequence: TGTGCCAGCAGTAACGGGGCTCGGGATACGCAGTATTTT. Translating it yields CASSNGARDTQYF.

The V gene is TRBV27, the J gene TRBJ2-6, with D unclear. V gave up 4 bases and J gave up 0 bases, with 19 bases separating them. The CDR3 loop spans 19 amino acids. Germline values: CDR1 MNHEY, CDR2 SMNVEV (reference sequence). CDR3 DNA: TGTGCCAGCAGTTCAGCAGGCCGAGGAACGAGCTCTGGGGCCAACGTCCTGACTTTC. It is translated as CASSSAGRGTSSGANVLTF.

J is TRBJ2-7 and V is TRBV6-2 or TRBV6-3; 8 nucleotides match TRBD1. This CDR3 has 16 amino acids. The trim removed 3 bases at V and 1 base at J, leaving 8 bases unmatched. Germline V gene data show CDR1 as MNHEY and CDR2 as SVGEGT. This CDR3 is CASSYLRDRLSYEQYF. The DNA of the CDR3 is TGTGCCAGCAGTTATCTCCGGGACAGGCTATCCTACGAGCAGTACTTC.

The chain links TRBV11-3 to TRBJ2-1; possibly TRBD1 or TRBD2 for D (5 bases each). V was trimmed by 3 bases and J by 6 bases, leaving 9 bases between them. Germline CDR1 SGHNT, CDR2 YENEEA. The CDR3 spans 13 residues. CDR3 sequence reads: CASSLGPLNEQFF. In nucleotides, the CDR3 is TGTGCCAGCAGCTTGGGACCGCTCAATGAGCAGTTCTTC. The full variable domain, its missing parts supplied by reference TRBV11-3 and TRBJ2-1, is EAGVVQSPRYKIIEKKQPVAFWCNPISGHNTLYWYLQNLGQGPELLIRYENEEAVDDSQLPKDRFSAERLKGVDSTLKIQPAELGDSAVYLCASSLGPLNEQFFGPGTRLTVL.

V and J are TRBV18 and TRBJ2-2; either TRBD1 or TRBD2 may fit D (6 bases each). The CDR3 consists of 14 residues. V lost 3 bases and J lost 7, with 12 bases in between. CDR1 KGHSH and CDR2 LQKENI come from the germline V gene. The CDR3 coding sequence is TGTGCCAGCTCACCGTCGGAGGGGGTCGGGGAGCTGTTTTTT. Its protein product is CASSPSEGVGELFF.